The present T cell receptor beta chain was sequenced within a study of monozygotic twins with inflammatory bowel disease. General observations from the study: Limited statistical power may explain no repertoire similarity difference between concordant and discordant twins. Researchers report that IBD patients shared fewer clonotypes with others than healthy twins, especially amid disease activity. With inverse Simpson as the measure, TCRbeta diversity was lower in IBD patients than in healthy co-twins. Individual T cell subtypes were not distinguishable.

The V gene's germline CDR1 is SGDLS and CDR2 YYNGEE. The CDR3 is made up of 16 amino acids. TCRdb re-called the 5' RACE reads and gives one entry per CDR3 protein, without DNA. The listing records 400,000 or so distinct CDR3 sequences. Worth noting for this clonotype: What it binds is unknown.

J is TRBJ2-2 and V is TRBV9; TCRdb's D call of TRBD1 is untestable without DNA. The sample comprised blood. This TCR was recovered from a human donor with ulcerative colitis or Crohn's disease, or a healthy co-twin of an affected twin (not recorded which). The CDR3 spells CASSVFPTGGTGELFF.